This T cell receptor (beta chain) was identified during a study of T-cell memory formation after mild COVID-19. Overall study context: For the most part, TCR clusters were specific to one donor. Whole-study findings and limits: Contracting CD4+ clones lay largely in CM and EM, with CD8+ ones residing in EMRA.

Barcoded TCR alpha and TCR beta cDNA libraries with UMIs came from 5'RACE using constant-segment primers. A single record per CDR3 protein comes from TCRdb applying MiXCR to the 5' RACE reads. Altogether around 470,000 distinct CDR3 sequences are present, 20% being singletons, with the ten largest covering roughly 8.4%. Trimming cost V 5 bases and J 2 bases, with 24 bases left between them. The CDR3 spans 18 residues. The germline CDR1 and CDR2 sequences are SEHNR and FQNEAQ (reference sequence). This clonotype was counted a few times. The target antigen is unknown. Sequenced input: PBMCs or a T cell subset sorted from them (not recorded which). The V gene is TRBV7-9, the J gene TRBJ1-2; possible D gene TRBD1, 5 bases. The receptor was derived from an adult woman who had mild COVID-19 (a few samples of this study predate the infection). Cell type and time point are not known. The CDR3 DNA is TGTGCCAGCAGCCCCGTCGGTCGGAGAGGGGAGGCCAACTATGGCTACACCTTC. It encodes CASSPVGRRGEANYGYTF.